These T cell receptor beta chains were read from a single sample in a study of T cell changes during pregnancy in multiple sclerosis. Only in-frame clones appear in the TCRdb table, and some are missing; sequencing was by immunoSEQ multiplex PCR. The sample contains about 69,000 clones, around 92% of which appear only once. Sequenced material: peripheral blood, taken in the third trimester of pregnancy. These receptor sequences come from a female donor in good health, enrolled as a control in a pregnancy study. Both conserved end residues are part of each CDR3. A D gene is named only where the DNA matches it firmly. The listing skips clone size in some rows; elsewhere it reads once, few, many or a size class.

j_gene,abundance,v_gene,d_gene,CDR3nt,CDR3aa
TRBJ2-1,NA,TRBV18,TRBD1,TGTGCCAGCTCACCAGCCCGACAGGGGACAAACAATGAGCAGTTCTTC,CASSPARQGTNNEQFF
TRBJ2-5,NA,TRBV9,TRBD2,TGTGCCAGCAGCGTAGGCCGCCTAGCGGGGGGAAGGCAAGAGACCCAGTACTTC,CASSVGRLAGGRQETQYF
TRBJ2-1,NA,TRBV11-2,NA,TGTGCCAGCATCCCAGGGGCGGGGGAGCAAAATGAGCAGTTCTTC,CASIPGAGEQNEQFF
TRBJ1-2,NA,TRBV9,TRBD1,TGTGCCAGCAGCGTAGGGACAGGTGGTAACTATGGCTACACCTTC,CASSVGTGGNYGYTF
TRBJ2-5,NA,TRBV11-3,TRBD2,TGTGCCAGCAGCTTAGGGTCTAGCGGGGGTCAAGAGACCCAGTACTTC,CASSLGSSGGQETQYF
TRBJ2-7,NA,TRBV27,TRBD2,TGTGCCAGCAGTCTATGGGGGACTAGCGGCTCCTACGAGCAGTACTTC,CASSLWGTSGSYEQYF
TRBJ1-6,NA,TRBV19,TRBD1,TGTGCCAGTAGACAGGGGTATTCACCCCTCCACTTT,CASRQGYSPLHF
TRBJ2-3,NA,TRBV19,TRBD2,TGTGCCAGTAGTATAGACACTAGCGGATTCCTCACAGATACGCAGTATTTT,CASSIDTSGFLTDTQYF
TRBJ2-2,NA,TRBV5-5,NA,TGTGCCAGCAGCCGTCAGACCACCCCGGGCACCGGGGAGCTGTTTTTT,CASSRQTTPGTGELFF
TRBJ2-5,once,TRBV2,TRBD1,TGTGCCAGCTTAAGGGGGCGATCGGAGACCCAGTACTTC,CASLRGRSETQYF
TRBJ1-3,NA,TRBV5-1,TRBD1,TGCGCCAGCAGCTCTACGACAGGGTCCTTCTCTGGAAACACCATATATTTT,CASSSTTGSFSGNTIYF
TRBJ1-2,NA,TRBV28,NA,TGTGCCAGCAGTTTAGAGGCAGGGAGGGGCTACACCTTC,CASSLEAGRGYTF
TRBJ1-2,NA,TRBV5-8,NA,TGTGCCAGCAGCATAGGACACCGAACAAACTATGGCTACACCTTC,CASSIGHRTNYGYTF
TRBJ1-2,NA,TRBV25-1,NA,TGTGCCAGCAGTGATCACAGCTACTATGGCTACACCTTC,CASSDHSYYGYTF
TRBJ2-7,many,TRBV5-1,NA,TGCGCCAGCAGTGCCGGGACGGGACACTACGAGCAGTACTTC,CASSAGTGHYEQYF
TRBJ2-7,NA,TRBV5-1,TRBD1,TGCGCCAGCAGCTTGGGGGACAGGATCTCCTACGAGCAGTACTTC,CASSLGDRISYEQYF
TRBJ1-2,NA,TRBV11-2,TRBD1,TGTGCCAGCAGCTTAGGTTCGACAGGGATGGCGGCCACCTTC,CASSLGSTGMAATF
TRBJ1-1,NA,TRBV7-2,NA,TGTGCCAGCAGCTTAGCAAATCCAGGTCTGAACACTGAAGCTTTCTTT,CASSLANPGLNTEAFF
TRBJ2-5,few,TRBV2,NA,TGTGCCACCACCCGCTTGGAGTTCCAAGAGACCCAGTACTTC,CATTRLEFQETQYF
TRBJ2-1,NA,TRBV30,TRBD1,TGTGCCTCGGGACAGGGAAAGAATGAGCAGTTCTTC,CASGQGKNEQFF
TRBJ2-2,NA,TRBV6-1,NA,TGTGCCAGCAGTGGCAGGGGGGACACCGGGGAGCTGTTTTTT,CASSGRGDTGELFF
TRBJ1-5,NA,TRBV5-1,NA,TGCGCCAGCAGCTCAGGGCCGGATAGCAATCAGCCCCAGCATTTT,CASSSGPDSNQPQHF
TRBJ2-5,NA,TRBV9,NA,TGTGCCAGCAGCGCCCCTTCAGGGGCCCAGTACTTC,CASSAPSGAQYF
TRBJ1-1,NA,TRBV5-1,NA,TGCGCCAGCAGCTTGGGACTCCGTATGAACACTGAAGCTTTCTTT,CASSLGLRMNTEAFF
TRBJ2-7,once,TRBV7-9,TRBD2,TGTGCCAGCAGCCTAGGACTAGCGGATAACTACGAGCAGTACTTC,CASSLGLADNYEQYF
TRBJ2-1,once,TRBV6-1,TRBD2,TGTGCCAGCACCCCGGGGGGGGGCGGAGAGCAGTTCTTC,CASTPGGGGEQFF
TRBJ2-3,NA,TRBV18,NA,TGTGCCAGCTCACCGCGTGCTACCACAGATACGCAGTATTTT,CASSPRATTDTQYF
TRBJ1-2,NA,TRBV7-8,NA,TGTGCCAGCAGCCCCCGTCCTCTCGCTAACTATGGCTACACCTTC,CASSPRPLANYGYTF
TRBJ2-5,NA,TRBV30,NA,TGTGCCTGGAGCGCCCTCAACTCTGGGCCGGGGGAGACCCAGTACTTC,CAWSALNSGPGETQYF
TRBJ2-4,NA,TRBV19,NA,TGTGCCAGTAGTCCGCGGGAACTAGCCAAAAACATTCAGTACTTC,CASSPRELAKNIQYF
TRBJ2-4,NA,TRBV19,TRBD2,TGTGCCAGTAGTACCGGGACTAGCGCCAAAAACATTCAGTACTTC,CASSTGTSAKNIQYF
TRBJ2-7,NA,TRBV15,NA,TGTGCCACCAGCCCGGGGCGGGGTGTGGCGGTGAGCTCCTACGAGCAGTACTTC,CATSPGRGVAVSSYEQYF
TRBJ2-7,NA,TRBV6-1,TRBD2,TGTGCCAGCAGTGAAGAGGGACTAGCGGGATTCTACGAGCAGTACTTC,CASSEEGLAGFYEQYF
TRBJ2-3,NA,TRBV2,TRBD1,TGTGCCAGCAGTGAATTCCAGGGGGCGTTAGATACGCAGTATTTT,CASSEFQGALDTQYF
TRBJ2-1,NA,TRBV25-1,NA,TGTGCCAGCAGTGAAACCGGGATGACTTACAATGAGCAGTTCTTC,CASSETGMTYNEQFF
TRBJ1-4,NA,TRBV12-5,TRBD1,TGTGCTAGTGGTTTGGTAACGGGACAGGGTAATGAAAAACTGTTTTTT,CASGLVTGQGNEKLFF
TRBJ2-7,NA,TRBV5-1,TRBD1,TGCGCCAGCAGTGGTGGGACAGGGTCATACGAGCAGTACTTC,CASSGGTGSYEQYF
TRBJ2-5,NA,TRBV7-9,TRBD2,TGTGCCAGCAGCTGGATTAGCGGGGGGGCGGGGACCCAGTACTTC,CASSWISGGAGTQYF
TRBJ1-6,NA,TRBV14,NA,TGTGCCAGCAGCCAGGGGAGGTATAATTCACCCCTCCACTTT,CASSQGRYNSPLHF
TRBJ2-1,few,TRBV19,TRBD1,TGTGCCAGTAGGTCGGACAGGAGCTCCTACAATGAGCAGTTCTTC,CASRSDRSSYNEQFF
TRBJ2-4,NA,TRBV28,NA,TGTGCCAGCAGAAAGGGACTCCTAACCAAAAACATTCAGTACTTC,CASRKGLLTKNIQYF